Below are 21 T cell receptor beta chains sequenced from a single sample in a study of vaccination effects on CD4 cells after COVID-19. Generated by immunoSEQ multiplex PCR, the TCRdb table keeps only in-frame clones and is missing some. Of about 38,000 clones listed, about 80% are singletons. ViraFEST assay sequencing came after antigen-specific CD4+ T cells were expanded with viral peptide pools. Culture proceeded for approximately 10 days, and CD4+ T cells were then isolated. Two-dose vaccination with either BNT162b2 or mRNA-1273 was given to the participants. No antigen is known for these receptors. The sequences come from CD4+ T cells from PBMCs cultured with HCoV-NL63 spike peptides, collected after COVID-19 vaccination. These receptors all come from a human donor who received a COVID-19 vaccine. Some clones in this sample may be carry-over from other donors' samples.

This clone was detected only once. The chain carries TRBV18 and TRBJ2-2, with D possibly TRBD1 on 5 matching bases. The V end lost 2 bases, the J end lost 2 bases, and 12 bases lay between the germline ends. Germline assignment: CDR1 KGHSH and CDR2 LQKENI. This CDR3 is built from 16 residues. CDR3 nucleotides: TGTGCCAGCTCACCAGGACAACTGCTAAACACCGGGGAGCTGTTTTTT. Its protein product is CASSPGQLLNTGELFF.

This chain uses TRBV15 with TRBJ2-5; 7 bases fit TRBD1. The CDR3 runs 13 residues. Germline V gives CDR1 LNHNV, CDR2 YYDKDF (reference sequence). V gave up 5 bases and J gave up 4 bases; unmatched junction bases: 4. The CDR3 nucleotides read TGTGCCACCAGCGGGGGACAGATAGAGACCCAGTACTTC. Its translation: CATSGGQIETQYF.

This chain connects TRBV2 to TRBJ2-5, with TRBD1 identical over 9 bases. With 6 bases clipped from V and 3 bases from J, the junction kept 2 bases outside the gene matches. The CDR3 contains 13 residues. CDR1 and CDR2 from the germline V gene are SNHLY and FYNNEI. CDR3 sequence (DNA): TGTGCCAGCAGCCGGGACAGGGAAGAGACCCAGTACTTC. It translates to CASSRDREETQYF.

The gene calls are TRBV6-6 and TRBJ1-3, with TRBD1 as a possible D gene (6 bases). Germline loops: CDR1 MNHNY, CDR2 SVGAGI (reference sequence). V gave up 5 bases and J gave up 4 bases, with 15 bases separating them. The CDR3 consists of 15 residues. In nucleotides, the CDR3 is TGTGCCAGCAGTAGGATCGGGACACAAGGAAACACCATATATTTT. Its translation is CASSRIGTQGNTIYF.

The chain couples TRBV5-1 to TRBJ2-7; TRBD2 aligns across 16 bases. V gave up 3 bases and J gave up 5 bases; unmatched junction bases: 5. The length of the CDR3 is 16 residues. Per the germline V gene, CDR1 is SGHRS and CDR2 is YFSETQ. The DNA for the CDR3 is TGCGCCAGCAGCTCGGGGACTAGCGGGGGGGCCCACGAGCAGTACGTC. It specifies CASSSGTSGGAHEQYV.

The V call is TRBV6-5, the J call TRBJ1-2; D is ambiguous. Germline CDR1 MNHEY, CDR2 SVGAGI. V was cut by 0 bases and J by 1 base, with 6 bases left in between. The CDR3 covers 14 residues. As DNA, the CDR3 is TGTGCCAGCAGTTACTCGAGGGTTAACTATGGCTACACCTTC. Translating it yields CASSYSRVNYGYTF.

The chain joins TRBV3-1 (or the pseudogene TRBV3-2) to TRBJ2-5; the match to TRBD1 covers 10 bases. This CDR3 is built from 15 residues. In germline, CDR1 is LGHDT, CDR2 YNNKEL (reference sequence). Losses at the gene ends were 5 bases for V and 5 bases for J; bases not matched to a gene: 8. This chain's CDR3 is CASSVGTGVGETQYF. The CDR3 bases are TGTGCCAGCAGCGTTGGGACAGGGGTTGGTGAGACCCAGTACTTC.

CDR3 sequence reads: CASIGSVSSYNEQFF. The CDR3 DNA sequence: TGTGCCAGCATCGGGTCGGTTAGCTCCTACAATGAGCAGTTCTTC. The V gene is TRBV7-8, the J gene TRBJ2-1, with D uncertain. The CDR3 runs to 15 residues. Germline CDR1 is SGHVS and CDR2 is FQNEAQ. The V and J ends lost 7 bases and 0 bases respectively, with 13 bases between them.

The chain has TRBV12-2 and TRBJ2-7; TRBD2, as called in the table, went unchecked against the DNA. TRBV12-2 is deemed a pseudogene. The CDR3 length is 12 residues. CDR3 nucleotides: TGTGCAAGTCGCTTAGCCCCCGTCGAGCAGTACGTC. It translates to CASRLAPVEQYV.

The chain recombines TRBV24-1 with TRBJ1-1; D perhaps matches TRBD1 (5 bases). The CDR3 is 11 amino acids. In germline, CDR1 is KGHDR, CDR2 SFDVKD. The V gene lost 6 bases and the J gene lost 11 bases, with 12 bases spanning the gap. The CDR3 spells CATSRGGEAFF. CDR3 in DNA: TGTGCCACCAGTCGGGGGGGAGAGGCTTTCTTT.

The chain links TRBV7-3 to TRBJ2-3, with D maybe TRBD2 (5 bases). Germline V gene lookup returns CDR1 SGHTA and CDR2 FQGTGA. V gave up 5 bases and J gave up 7 bases, with 13 bases separating them. There are 13 residues in the CDR3. The CDR3 sequence is CASSLQPGNTQYF. CDR3 DNA: TGTGCCAGCAGCCTACAACCGGGGAATACGCAGTATTTT.

The chain links TRBV5-1 to TRBJ1-6; no clear D. This CDR3 has 16 residues. CDR1 and CDR2 (germline): SGHRS, YFSETQ. V lost 6 bases and J 0 bases, leaving 13 bases between the germline ends. CDR3 sequence: CASKQAYGSYNSPLHF. Written as DNA, the CDR3 is TGCGCCAGCAAGCAAGCCTACGGCTCCTATAATTCACCCCTCCACTTT.

V usage is TRBV5-6 and J usage is TRBJ2-5, with 9 bases aligning to TRBD1. The trim removed 2 bases at V and 0 bases at J, leaving 5 bases unmatched. This CDR3 is 16 amino acids long. In germline, CDR1 is SGHDT, CDR2 YYEEEE. CDR3 DNA sequence: TGTGCCAGCAGCTTCTGGGACAGGGACTACCAAGAGACCCAGTACTTC. Protein product: CASSFWDRDYQETQYF.

The V call is TRBV6-5, the J call TRBJ1-2, with D possibly being TRBD1 (6 bases). V lost 7 bases and J lost 2, with 14 bases in between. In germline, CDR1 is MNHEY, CDR2 SVGAGI. There are 14 residues in the CDR3. The CDR3, as DNA: TGTGCCAGCACTCGAACAGGGACAAACTATGGCTACACCTTC. Amino acids: CASTRTGTNYGYTF.

V usage is TRBV7-8 and J usage is TRBJ1-1; weak D call: TRBD1 (6 bases). The length of the CDR3 is 16 residues. Germline CDR1 and CDR2: SGHVS and FQNEAQ. V lost 4 bases to trimming and J lost 4 bases, with 19 bases between them. The CDR3 DNA follows: TGTGCCAGCAGCTCAGGACAGAGATTAAGGGTCACTGAAGCTTTCTTT. Protein product: CASSSGQRLRVTEAFF.

This rearrangement joins TRBV11-3 to TRBJ2-5, with D uncertain. The V gene's germline CDR1 is SGHNT and CDR2 YENEEA. V lost 6 bases and J 4 bases, leaving 6 bases between the germline ends. There are 11 residues in the CDR3. CDR3 DNA sequence: TGTGCCAGCAGTTTCGGAGAGACCCAGTACTTC. Protein sequence: CASSFGETQYF.

A few counts support this clone. This chain links TRBV6-5 with TRBJ2-5, with TRBD2 identical over 8 bases. After removal of 6 bases from V and 2 bases from J, the junction contained 5 bases not matched to a gene. The CDR3 is 14 amino acids. Germline values: CDR1 MNHEY, CDR2 SVGAGI. CDR3 region: CASSFQRGQETQYF. CDR3 DNA sequence: TGTGCCAGCAGCTTCCAGCGGGGGCAAGAGACCCAGTACTTC.

The chain couples TRBV19 to TRBJ2-5; TRBD2 aligns across 8 bases. J lost 5 bases, V lost 9 bases, and 14 bases had no gene match. The CDR3 sequence is 15 residues long. Germline V gene data show CDR1 as LNHDA and CDR2 as SQIVND (reference sequence). The CDR3 DNA follows: TGTGCCAGCCGCCCGGGAGGGCCCAGCCGGGAGACCCAGTACTTC. Its translation: CASRPGGPSRETQYF.

The rearrangement uses TRBV11-2 and TRBJ1-4, with 7 nucleotides matching TRBD1. The CDR3 has 19 residues. V was pared by 5 bases and J by 7 bases, with 22 bases of the junction left unmatched. From germline, CDR1 is SGHAT and CDR2 FQNNGV. The CDR3 spells CASSPKGTGATGRGEKLFF. Here the CDR3 DNA reads TGTGCCAGCAGCCCGAAAGGAACAGGGGCGACAGGGCGGGGTGAAAAACTGTTTTTT.

The chain combines TRBV24-1 with TRBJ2-3, with a tentative D call TRBD2 (6 bases). Germline CDR1 and CDR2: KGHDR and SFDVKD. V lost 4 bases and J 4 bases, leaving 8 bases between the germline ends. The CDR3 totals 13 residues. This chain's CDR3 is CATSDGGPDTQYF. CDR3 bases: TGTGCCACCAGTGACGGGGGTCCAGATACGCAGTATTTT.

The rearrangement links TRBV19 to TRBJ1-2; possibly TRBD1 for D (6 bases). This CDR3 region has 16 residues. Trimming pared 5 bases from V and 5 bases from J, leaving 21 bases between. Per the germline V gene, CDR1 is LNHDA and CDR2 is SQIVND (reference sequence). CDR3 nucleotides: TGTGCCAGTAGTCAGAGGACAGTTGCGCTCGGATATGGCTACACCTTC. Translated: CASSQRTVALGYGYTF.